The clone carrying this TCR beta chain showed up just once. CDR3 length: 16 residues. V gave up 1 base and J gave up 7 bases, with 20 bases separating them. Looked up from germline, CDR1 is SGDLS and CDR2 is YYNGEE. This sample was included in a study of T cell changes during pregnancy in multiple sclerosis. Libraries were prepared by immunoSEQ multiplex PCR; TCRdb keeps only in-frame clonotypes and omits some of them. The sample yields approximately 90,000 clones, about 93% seen once. The sequencing here drew on peripheral blood, taken in the third trimester of pregnancy. This sequence was found in a female donor with multiple sclerosis, enrolled in a pregnancy study. The chain links TRBV9 to TRBJ2-5, with a possible D match to TRBD1 (5 bases). CDR3 sequence (DNA): TGTGCCAGCAGCGTAATGAGTGGCCTAGGGGAAGGGACCCAGTACTTC. Translated: CASSVMSGLGEGTQYF.